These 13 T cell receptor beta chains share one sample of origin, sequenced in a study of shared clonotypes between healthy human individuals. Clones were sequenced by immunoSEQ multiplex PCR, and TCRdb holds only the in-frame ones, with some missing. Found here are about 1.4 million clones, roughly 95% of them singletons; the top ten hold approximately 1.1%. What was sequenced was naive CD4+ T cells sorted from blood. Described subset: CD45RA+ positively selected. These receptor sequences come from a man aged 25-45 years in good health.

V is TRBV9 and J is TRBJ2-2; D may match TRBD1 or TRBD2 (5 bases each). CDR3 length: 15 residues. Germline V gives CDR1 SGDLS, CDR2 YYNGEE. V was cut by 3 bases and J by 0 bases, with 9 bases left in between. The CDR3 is CASSAGRSNTGELFF. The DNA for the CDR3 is TGTGCCAGCAGCGCGGGACGGTCGAACACCGGGGAGCTGTTTTTT.

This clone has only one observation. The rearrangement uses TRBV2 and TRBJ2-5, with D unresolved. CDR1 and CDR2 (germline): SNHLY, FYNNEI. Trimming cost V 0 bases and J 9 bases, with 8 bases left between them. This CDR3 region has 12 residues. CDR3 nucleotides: TGTGCCAGCAGTGAAGCTTCTACAGCCCAGTACTTC. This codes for CASSEASTAQYF.

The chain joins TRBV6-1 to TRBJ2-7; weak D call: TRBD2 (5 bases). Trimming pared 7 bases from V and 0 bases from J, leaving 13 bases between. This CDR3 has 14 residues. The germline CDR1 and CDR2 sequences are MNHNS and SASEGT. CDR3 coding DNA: TGTGCCAGCACCCCACGAGGGAGCTCCTACGAGCAGTACTTC. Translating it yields CASTPRGSSYEQYF.

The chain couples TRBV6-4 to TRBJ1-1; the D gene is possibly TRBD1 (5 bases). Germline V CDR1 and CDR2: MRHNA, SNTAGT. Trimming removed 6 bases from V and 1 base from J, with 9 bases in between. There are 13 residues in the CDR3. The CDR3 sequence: CASRNGANTEAFF. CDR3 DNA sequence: TGTGCCAGCAGGAACGGGGCGAACACTGAAGCTTTCTTT.

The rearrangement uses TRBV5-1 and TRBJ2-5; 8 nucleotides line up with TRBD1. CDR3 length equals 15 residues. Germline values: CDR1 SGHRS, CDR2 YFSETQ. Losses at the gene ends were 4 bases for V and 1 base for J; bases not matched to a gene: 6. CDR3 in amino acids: CASSGAGGLQETQYF. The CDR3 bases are TGCGCCAGCAGCGGGGCAGGGGGCCTCCAAGAGACCCAGTACTTC.

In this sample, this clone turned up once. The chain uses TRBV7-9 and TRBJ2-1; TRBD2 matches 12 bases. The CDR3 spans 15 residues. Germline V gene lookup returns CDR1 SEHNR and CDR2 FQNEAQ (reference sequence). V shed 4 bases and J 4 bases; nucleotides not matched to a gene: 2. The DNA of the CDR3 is TGTGCCAGCAGCTGGACTAGCGGGACTTACAATGAGCAGTTCTTC. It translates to CASSWTSGTYNEQFF.

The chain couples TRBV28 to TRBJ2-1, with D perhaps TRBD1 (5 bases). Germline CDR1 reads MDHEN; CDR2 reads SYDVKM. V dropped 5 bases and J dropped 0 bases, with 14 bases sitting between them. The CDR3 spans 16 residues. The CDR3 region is CASSIQDIRSYNEQFF. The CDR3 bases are TGTGCCAGCAGTATCCAGGACATCCGCTCCTACAATGAGCAGTTCTTC.

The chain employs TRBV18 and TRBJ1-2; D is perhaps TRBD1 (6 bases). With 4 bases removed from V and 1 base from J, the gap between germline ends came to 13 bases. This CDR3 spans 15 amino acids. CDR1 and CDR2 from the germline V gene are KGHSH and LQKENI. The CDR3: CASSRDRIDNYGYTF. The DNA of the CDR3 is TGTGCCAGCTCACGAGACAGGATTGATAACTATGGCTACACCTTC. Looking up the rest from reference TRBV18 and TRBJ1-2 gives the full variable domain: NAGVMQNPRHLVRRRGQEARLRCSPMKGHSHVYWYRQLPEEGLKFMVYLQKENIIDESGMPKERFSAEFPKEGPSILRIQQVVRGDSAAYFCASSRDRIDNYGYTFGSGTRLTVV.

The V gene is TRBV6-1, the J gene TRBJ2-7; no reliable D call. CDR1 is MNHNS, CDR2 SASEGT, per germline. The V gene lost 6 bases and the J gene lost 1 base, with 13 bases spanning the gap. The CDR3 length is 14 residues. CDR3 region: CASSLTRISYEQYF. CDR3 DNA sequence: TGTGCCAGCAGCTTAACTCGGATTTCCTACGAGCAGTACTTC.

In nucleotides, the CDR3 is TGCACCAGCAGCCAAGAGTTGCGGGTAACCTACGAGCAGTACTTC. Encoded protein: CTSSQELRVTYEQYF. The chain links TRBV1 to TRBJ2-7; the D segment call TRBD2 is taken from the table without a DNA check. TRBV1 is noted as a pseudogene. The CDR3 spans 15 residues.

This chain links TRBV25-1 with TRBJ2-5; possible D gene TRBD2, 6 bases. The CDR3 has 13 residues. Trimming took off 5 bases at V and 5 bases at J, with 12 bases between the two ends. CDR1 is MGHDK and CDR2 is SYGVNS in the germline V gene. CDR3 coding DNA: TGTGCCAGCAGTTACGGGAGTGGGGAGACCCAGTACTTC. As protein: CASSYGSGETQYF.

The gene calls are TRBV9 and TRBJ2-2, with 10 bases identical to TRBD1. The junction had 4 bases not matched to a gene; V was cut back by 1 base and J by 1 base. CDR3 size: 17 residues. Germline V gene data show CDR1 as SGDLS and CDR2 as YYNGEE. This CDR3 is CASSVTWTGGNTGELFF. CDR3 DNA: TGTGCCAGCAGCGTAACTTGGACAGGGGGGAACACCGGGGAGCTGTTTTTT.

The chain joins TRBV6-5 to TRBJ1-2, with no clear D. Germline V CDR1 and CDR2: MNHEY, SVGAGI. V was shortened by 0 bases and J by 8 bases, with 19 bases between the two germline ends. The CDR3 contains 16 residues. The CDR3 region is CASSYSGVGLPRGYTF. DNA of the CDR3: TGTGCCAGCAGTTACTCGGGCGTAGGGCTTCCCCGGGGCTACACCTTC.